This T cell receptor beta chain was identified during a study of high-grade serous ovarian cancer treatment subgroups. For the study at large: Each sample yielded on average roughly 7,500 unique TCR beta rearrangements from some 14,000 reads. Study-wide results and limits: Higher neoantigen levels went with greater TCR clonal relatedness. Repertoire similarity ranged roughly 0.11 to 0.85 between tumors of one patient.

Germline CDR1 MNHEY, CDR2 SMNVEV (reference sequence). The CDR3 covers 16 residues. The V and J ends lost 6 bases and 4 bases, in that order; junction bases with no gene match: 8. Tumor samples were obtained before definitive surgery or chemotherapy. Method: immunoSEQ multiplex PCR; TCRdb's copy keeps in-frame clones and lacks some. The sample contains about 4,300 clones, 75% to 85% of which appear only once. Points on this clone: The antigen is not known.

Sequences were obtained from tumor tissue. The chain combines TRBV27 with TRBJ2-7; 14 nucleotides align to TRBD2. This TCR was recovered from a human donor with high-grade serous ovarian cancer. CDR3 sequence: CASRWTSGGPTYEQYF. The CDR3 nucleotides are TGTGCCAGCAGATGGACTAGCGGGGGGCCGACGTACGAGCAGTACTTC.